Sequencing of this T cell receptor (beta chain) was carried out in a study of beta chain features in type 1 diabetes. This CDR3 region has 15 residues. The V and J ends lost 0 bases and 7 bases respectively, with 13 bases between them. Germline CDR1 is MNHEY and CDR2 is SVGAGI. Isolated RNA was reverse transcribed in full, so expressed TCRB transcripts were sequenced. TCRdb's table, derived via immunoSEQ multiplex PCR, lists solely in-frame clones and lacks some. The table shows about 150,000 clones, with roughly a tenth occurring only once. The TCR originated in a man aged 18-30 years in good health. The source material was naive CD4+ T cells from blood. The chain recombines TRBV6-5 with TRBJ2-1; D gene uncertain. The CDR3 coding sequence is TGTGCCAGCAGTTACTCGATTAGCATCCAAAATGAGCAGTTCTTC. Translation gives CASSYSISIQNEQFF.